One sample yielded the 7 T cell receptor beta chains listed below, sequenced in a study of blood T cell repertoires in COVID-19 (dated by TCRdb to the early 2020s). The library was produced with the immunoSEQ multiplex PCR assay. As stored in TCRdb, this immuneACCESS dataset retains in-frame rearrangements with V and J assigned. A fraction of the clones does not appear; measured against another copy, unresolved V genes explain less than half of the discrepancy, and the remainder lacks a known reason. The sample table lists about 200,000 clones, around 84% of them with a count of one. In total, the top ten clones hold about 4.1% of the sample. What was sequenced was peripheral blood. The receptor set was obtained from a man aged 45-65 years with acute or convalescent COVID-19.

Details on this clone: At one of its ends the junction is not consistent with the germline gene, which may arise from a read error. The rearrangement uses TRBV10-2 and TRBJ1-2; D is unclear. Germline lookup yields CDR1 WSHSY and CDR2 SAAADI. CDR3 size: 15 residues. The CDR3 loop reads CASSVSPGRGYGHTF. In nucleotides, the CDR3 is TGCGCCAGCAGTGTTTCCCCGGGCCGGGGTTATGGCCACACCTTC.

The CDR3 nucleotides read TGTGCCAGCAGTGACTGGGAGAATCAGCCCCAGCATTTT. Translating gives CASSDWENQPQHF. The chain links TRBV2 to TRBJ1-5; no clear D. V was clipped by 3 bases and J by 4 bases, with 7 bases between them. Germline V lookup: CDR1 SNHLY, CDR2 FYNNEI. CDR3 length: 13 amino acids.

The rearrangement links TRBV19 to TRBJ2-1; 9 bases agree with TRBD2. V was pared by 3 bases and J by 2 bases, with 8 bases of the junction left unmatched. This CDR3 region has 17 residues. Germline V lookup: CDR1 LNHDA, CDR2 SQIVND (reference sequence). CDR3 residues: CASSMVLAGATYNEQFF. CDR3 sequence (DNA): TGTGCCAGTAGTATGGTTTTAGCGGGGGCGACCTACAATGAGCAGTTCTTC.

V usage is TRBV2 and J usage is TRBJ1-4; D uncertain. This CDR3 contains 16 residues. In germline, CDR1 is SNHLY, CDR2 FYNNEI. V was pared by 1 base and J by 7 bases, with 16 bases between. CDR3 in amino acids: CASSEGPGEWSEKLFF. The CDR3 DNA reads TGTGCCAGCAGTGAAGGGCCGGGAGAATGGAGTGAAAAACTGTTTTTT.

The chain combines TRBV15 with TRBJ1-1, with TRBD1 identical over 10 bases. V dropped 1 base and J dropped 1; count of bases not matched to a gene: 3. This CDR3 contains 16 residues. Germline-derived CDR1 and CDR2 are LNHNV and YYDKDF (reference sequence). CDR3 protein: CATSRGWTGGNTEAFF. In DNA, the CDR3 is TGTGCCACCAGCAGAGGGTGGACAGGGGGGAACACTGAAGCTTTCTTT.

The CDR3 DNA sequence: TGTGCCATCAGTTCGGGACAGGGAGGTCCCACTGAAGCTTTCTTT. Translating gives CAISSGQGGPTEAFF. V is TRBV10-3 and J is TRBJ1-1; 9 bases are shared with TRBD1. V shed 5 bases and J 4 bases; nucleotides not matched to a gene: 8. CDR3 length equals 15 residues. CDR1 is ENHRY, CDR2 SYGVKD, per germline.

This clone was observed a handful of times. The V call is TRBV27, the J call TRBJ1-6, with 9 bases fitting TRBD1. The CDR3 contains 15 residues. V was clipped by 5 bases and J by 9 bases; unmatched bases: 8. The germline gives CDR1 MNHEY, CDR2 SMNVEV (reference sequence). The CDR3: CASSRDRATGSPLHF. CDR3 coding DNA: TGTGCCAGCAGTAGGGACAGGGCGACGGGTTCACCCCTCCACTTT.